What follows are 18 T cell receptor beta chains derived from one specimen sequenced in a study of CD8+CD57+ T cells in acquired aplastic anemia. The TCR beta profiling, which covered VDJ combination and CDR3 sequence, was carried out using genomic DNA as the template. Using its own MiXCR run on the reads, TCRdb lists one record per CDR3 protein. The table lists some 140,000 distinct CDR3 sequences, around two fifths of them singletons. Material for sequencing was sorted CD4+, CD8+, or CD8+CD57+ T cells (not recorded which) from PBMCs. These TCRs come from a human donor in good health, serving as a control.

This chain joins TRBV19 and TRBJ1-6; tentative D call: TRBD1 (6 bases). The germline V and J ends were trimmed by 9 bases and 7 bases, with 13 bases remaining between them. The germline CDR1 and CDR2 sequences are LNHDA and SQIVND (reference sequence). The CDR3 has 13 amino acids. The CDR3: CASSTGMNSPLHF. For the CDR3, the DNA is TGTGCCAGCTCCACAGGGATGAATTCACCCCTCCACTTT.

This clonotype was detected only a few times. The genes are TRBV27 and TRBJ2-3; 8 nucleotides line up with TRBD2. This CDR3 region has 16 residues. Trimming at V came to 3 bases and at J to 1 base, leaving 6 bases not matched to a gene. CDR1 is MNHEY, CDR2 SMNVEV, per germline (reference sequence). CDR3 protein: CASSFGVAGRTDTQYF. The CDR3, as DNA: TGTGCCAGCAGTTTTGGGGTAGCGGGACGCACAGATACGCAGTATTTT.

This clonotype came up many times. The CDR3 bases are TGTGCCAGCAGCCGGATATCGACCGGGACAAAAGAGCAGTTCTTC. Translating gives CASSRISTGTKEQFF. V and J are TRBV7-9 and TRBJ2-1, with a weak D call TRBD1 (6 bases). This CDR3 has 15 amino acids. With 5 bases removed from V and 10 bases from J, the gap between germline ends came to 21 bases. The germline V gene encodes CDR1 SEHNR and CDR2 FQNEAQ (reference sequence).

This clonotype was recorded many times. The chain combines TRBV5-4 with TRBJ1-2; D is ambiguous. The germline V gene encodes CDR1 SGHNT and CDR2 YYREEE (reference sequence). CDR3 length: 13 amino acids. V lost 0 bases and J 3 bases, leaving 6 bases between the germline ends. The CDR3 coding sequence is TGTGCCAGCAGCTTGGCACCAGACTATGGCTACACCTTC. Translation: CASSLAPDYGYTF.

This clonotype showed up many times. The chain has TRBV7-9 and TRBJ2-7; TRBD1 agrees at 7 bases. Germline loops: CDR1 SEHNR, CDR2 FQNEAQ (reference sequence). J gave up 2 bases and V 5 bases, and 12 bases lay outside the gene matches. The CDR3 contains 16 residues. The chain's CDR3 is CASSPMPPDRAYEQYF. CDR3 bases: TGTGCCAGCAGCCCTATGCCTCCCGACAGGGCCTACGAGCAGTACTTC.

In this sample, this clonotype turned up a few times. This chain connects TRBV25-1 to TRBJ1-1; tentative D call: TRBD1 (5 bases). Germline loops: CDR1 MGHDK, CDR2 SYGVNS. The length of the CDR3 is 14 residues. The V and J ends lost 3 bases and 5 bases respectively, with 13 bases between them. The CDR3 coding sequence is TGTGCCAGCAGTGATATGGGGCGCGAGACTGAAGCTTTCTTT. Amino acid sequence: CASSDMGRETEAFF.

This clonotype was found many times. This chain connects TRBV6-2 or TRBV6-3 to TRBJ2-7; D perhaps matches TRBD2 (7 bases). In germline, CDR1 is MNHEY, CDR2 SVGEGT. Trimming pared 0 bases from V and 4 bases from J, leaving 28 bases between. The CDR3 spans 20 residues. CDR3 DNA sequence: TGTGCCAGCAGTTACTCGGGTGGGGCGCGGGCGCAGGGGACTACGTACGAGCAGTACTTC. It encodes CASSYSGGARAQGTTYEQYF.

V usage is TRBV10-3 and J usage is TRBJ2-7; no reliable D call. The ends were cut back, 0 bases at V and 5 bases at J, with 2 bases in the middle. CDR3 size: 11 residues. Per germline, CDR1 ENHRY and CDR2 SYGVKD. The CDR3 nucleotides read TGTGCCATCAGTGAGTCTCACGAGCAGTACTTC. As protein: CAISESHEQYF.

A remark on this clonotype: This may be a read error, as it is one base from a much larger clone. The chain links TRBV19 to TRBJ1-5; the match to TRBD1 covers 9 bases. The CDR3 covers 19 residues. Per germline, CDR1 LNHDA and CDR2 SQIVND (reference sequence). The CDR3 loop reads CASGIRGWTGDFSNQPQHF. DNA for the CDR3: TGTGCCAGTGGTATAAGGGGGTGGACAGGGGACTTTAGCAATCAGCCCCAGCATTTT. The entire variable domain, with the rest obtained from reference TRBV19 and TRBJ1-5, is as follows: DGGITQSPKYLFRKEGQNVTLSCEQNLNHDAMYWYRQDPGQGLRLIYYSQIVNDFQKGDIAEGYSVSREKKESFPLTVTSAQKNPTAFYLCASGIRGWTGDFSNQPQHFGDGTRLSIL.

The gene calls are TRBV15 and TRBJ1-6, with D perhaps TRBD1 (5 bases). Germline V gene sequence: CDR1 LNHNV, CDR2 YYDKDF (reference sequence). CDR3 length: 15 amino acids. With 3 bases removed from V and 5 bases from J, the gap between germline ends came to 11 bases. The CDR3 DNA follows: TGTGCCACCAGCAGGAAGGGGCCGGATAATTCACCCCTCCACTTT. Translated, it gives CATSRKGPDNSPLHF.

The rearrangement joins TRBV19 to TRBJ1-2; D remains unclear. Trimming removed 6 bases from V and 3 bases from J, with 14 bases in between. CDR1 and CDR2 from the germline V gene are LNHDA and SQIVND (reference sequence). CDR3 length equals 14 residues. The CDR3 bases are TGTGCCAGTAGCCCCTCGGGAGGATACTATGGCTACACCTTC. It codes for CASSPSGGYYGYTF.

The V and J genes are TRBV6-1 and TRBJ1-2; D is unresolved. Looked up from germline, CDR1 is MNHNS and CDR2 is SASEGT. This CDR3 has 13 residues. The V end lost 3 bases, the J end lost 1 base, and 6 bases lay between the germline ends. The CDR3 sequence: CASSDWDNYGYTF. For the CDR3, the DNA is TGTGCCAGCAGTGATTGGGATAACTATGGCTACACCTTC.

The chain links TRBV10-1 to TRBJ2-1; 12 bases agree with TRBD2. The CDR3 is 17 residues long. V trimming: 8 bases; J trimming: 7 bases; junction bases outside the gene matches: 15. The germline CDR1 and CDR2 sequences are WNHNN and SYGVQD (reference sequence). The CDR3 DNA reads TGCGCCAGCCGGCTAGCGGGGGGGCCTGTGTTCGGTAATGAGCAGTTCTTC. Its translation is CASRLAGGPVFGNEQFF.

The rearrangement uses TRBV19 and TRBJ2-7; tentatively, D is TRBD1 (6 bases). This CDR3 contains 10 residues. Germline V gene sequence: CDR1 LNHDA, CDR2 SQIVND (reference sequence). Between the trimmed V and J ends, which lost 10 bases and 6 bases, there was a span of 10 bases. The CDR3 sequence: CATRGTEQYF. In DNA, the CDR3 is TGTGCCACGAGGGGGACCGAGCAGTACTTC.

Worth noting for this clonotype: A much more abundant neighbour one base away suggests this may be a read error. The missing conserved phenylalanine or tryptophan at the end of this CDR3 makes a read error likely. The chain combines TRBV27 with TRBJ2-6; D not certain. CDR1 and CDR2 (germline): MNHEY, SMNVEV (reference sequence). The V gene lost 10 bases and the J gene lost 2 bases, with 15 bases spanning the gap. This CDR3 contains 15 residues. The CDR3 DNA reads as TGTGCCACCACCTCCGAAGGCACTGGGGCCAACGTCCTGACTTCC. Translating gives CATTSEGTGANVLTS.

This clonotype was recorded once. This CDR3 is missing its conserved last phenylalanine or tryptophan, likely due to a read error. The chain links TRBV20-1 to TRBJ2-3; 10 bases fit TRBD2. The CDR3 loop spans 14 amino acids. Germline assignment: CDR1 DFQATT and CDR2 SNEGSKA (reference sequence). The CDR3 loop is CGATLAGRTDTQYL. The CDR3 nucleotides are TGCGGTGCTACACTAGCGGGGCGCACAGATACGCAGTATCTT.

This clonotype has only a few counts. This may arise from a read error, as a much more abundant clone is one base away. The gene calls are TRBV20-1 and TRBJ2-1, with 10 positions matching TRBD2. The germline CDR1 and CDR2 sequences are DFQATT and SNEGSKA (reference sequence). This CDR3 contains 15 residues. CDR3 coding DNA: TGCAGTGCCCGATCTCTAGCGGGGGCTAGCAATGAGCAGTCCTTC. Protein sequence: CSARSLAGASNEQSF.

With respect to this clonotype: The germline gene is not matched at one end of the junction; a read error may be the cause. V and J are TRBV20-1 and TRBJ1-4; TRBD1 matches 8 bases. This CDR3 region has 12 residues. CDR1 is DFQATT and CDR2 is SNEGSKA in the germline V gene (reference sequence). CDR3 sequence reads: CSAREGGTGINF. CDR3 DNA: TGCAGTGCTAGAGAGGGGGGGACAGGAATAAATTTT.